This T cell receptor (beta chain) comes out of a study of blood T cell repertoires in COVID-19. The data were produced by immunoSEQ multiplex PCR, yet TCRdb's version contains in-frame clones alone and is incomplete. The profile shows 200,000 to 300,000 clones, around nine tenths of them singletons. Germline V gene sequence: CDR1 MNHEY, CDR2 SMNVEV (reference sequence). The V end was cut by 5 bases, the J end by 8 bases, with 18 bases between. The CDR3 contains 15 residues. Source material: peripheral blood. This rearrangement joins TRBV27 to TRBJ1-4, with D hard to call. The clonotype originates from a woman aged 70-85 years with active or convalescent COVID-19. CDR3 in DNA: TGTGCCAGCAGTACCCTGAGGGTTAATACCGAAAAACTGTTTTTT. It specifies CASSTLRVNTEKLFF.